A selection of T cell receptor beta chains follows, all from one sample in a study of T cell responses to AZD1222 COVID-19 vaccine. Assay: immunoSEQ multiplex PCR; the TCRdb copy retains only in-frame clones and omits some. The data contain nearly 90,000 clones, about 89% of them singletons. This specimen was peripheral blood, taken 28 days after the second AZD1222 dose. These receptors came from an adult who received the AZD1222 COVID-19 vaccine. Both conserved end residues are part of each CDR3.

CDR3 protein | V gene | CDR3 length
CASSLLGQGASAFF | TRBV7-8 | 14
CASSLGTGGADTQYF | TRBV13 | 15
CASSEMNTEAFF | TRBV2 | 12
CASSLAGGPMETEAFF | TRBV5-1 | 16
CASITRAFPPLNSPLHF | TRBV2 | 17
CASSLGQGTNEQFF | TRBV7-9 | 14
CASSLTGGSTDTQYF | TRBV5-1 | 15
CASSLGRNTGELFF | TRBV7-7 | 14
CASSVGRDSNQPQHF | TRBV9 | 15
CASSYGSGSRPYEQYF | TRBV6-6 | 16
CASSRQGDNSPLHF | TRBV3-1/TRBV3-2 | 14
CASRDRTGNEKLFF | TRBV2 | 14
CASSYLAGGTQETQYF | TRBV6-2/TRBV6-3 | 16
CASSPDGRNQPQHF | TRBV7-2 | 14
CASSLSRPYQPQHF | TRBV28 | 14
CASSLSVWERDVYNEQFF | TRBV18 | 18
CASSYSATGTEAFF | TRBV6-6 | 14
CASSETGQTRNEQYF | TRBV25-1 | 15
CASSGEDYNEQFF | TRBV9 | 13
CASSFRGGLIRDTQYF | TRBV7-6 | 16
CASSTGTGGTFF | TRBV18 | 12
CASSITGSNQPQHF | TRBV19 | 14
CASSDKDSTNEKLFF | TRBV10-2 | 15
CAWSVDRSSGNTIYF | TRBV30 | 15
CARSQTRQGRVGNQPQHF | TRBV5-3 | 18
CASSQEASGGGEQFF | TRBV4-3 | 15
CASSLWGAQDEQYF | TRBV27 | 14
CASSFQGAGNTEAFF | TRBV11-2 | 15
CASRTATDKRDTQYF | TRBV6-5 | 15
CASSLDLGSYEQYF | TRBV3-1/TRBV3-2 | 14
CASSHGQGGQPQHF | TRBV5-8 | 14
CAWSLGGSNEKLFF | TRBV30 | 14
CASSYDRDSSYEQYF | TRBV5-1 | 15
CASSIIRGSSYNEQFF | TRBV19 | 16
CAISWREGFNEQFF | TRBV6-6 | 14
CASSATTSGEGDTQYF | TRBV10-2 | 16
CASSKAQGNTEAFF | TRBV6-2/TRBV6-3 | 14
CASNPGISYEQYF | TRBV7-9 | 13
CASSEWDSLWNTEAFF | TRBV9 | 16
CASSQDMGQFEQFF | TRBV3-1/TRBV3-2 | 14